Listed here are 18 T cell receptor beta chains from one sample, sequenced in a study of blood T cells in healthy people across ages. The use of a sample-barcoded 5' primer and a J-beta primer mix characterized a second PCR of about 6 to 11 cycles. TCRdb re-called the 5' RACE reads through MiXCR, storing one row per CDR3 protein. The top ten hold around 0.75% of the sample, which has roughly 1,000,000 distinct CDR3 sequences, approximately 26% seen once. This sample was shared with a second study, whose subject was T cells of mothers and their children.

The sequenced material came from blood. These receptors originate from a girl aged 2-10 years in good health.

The chain couples TRBV12-3 or TRBV12-4 to TRBJ1-2; D remains unclear. Trimming pared 5 bases from V and 8 bases from J, leaving 9 bases between. The CDR3 is 11 amino acids. The CDR3 is CASSRGTGYTF. The CDR3, as DNA: TGTGCCAGCAGTCGGGGAACAGGCTACACCTTC.

The chain combines TRBV14 with TRBJ1-2, with TRBD1 matching over 7 bases. This CDR3 spans 15 amino acids. Trimming at V came to 4 bases and at J to 5 bases, leaving 10 bases not matched to a gene. Looked up from germline, CDR1 is SGHDN and CDR2 is FVKESK. The CDR3 nucleotides are TGTGCCAGCAGCCCGCCGGGACAGATTATATATGGCTACACCTTC. Its translation is CASSPPGQIIYGYTF.

The chain employs TRBV5-6 and TRBJ2-5, with D possibly being TRBD1 or TRBD2 (5 bases each). The DNA end is a closer match to TRBJ2-1, so the J assignment may be wrong. Germline CDR1 SGHDT, CDR2 YYEEEE. There are 12 residues in the CDR3. The CDR3 region has the DNA TGTGCCAGCAGGATGGGGGTCAATGAGCAGTTCTTC. This codes for CASRMGVNEQFF.

Here the CDR3 DNA reads TGCAGTGCTCAAGAGACAGGCTTAGCTAACTATGGCTACACCTTC. Translation gives CSAQETGLANYGYTF. The genes are TRBV20-1 and TRBJ1-2; maybe TRBD1 (6 bases). Trimming stripped 5 bases from V and 0 bases from J, with 16 bases between. CDR1 and CDR2 from the germline V gene are DFQATT and SNEGSKA (reference sequence). There are 15 residues in the CDR3.

The genes are TRBV7-8 and TRBJ2-5; 14 nucleotides agree with TRBD2. Germline values: CDR1 SGHVS, CDR2 FQNEAQ. V was clipped by 5 bases and J by 5 bases; unmatched bases: 7. This CDR3 comprises 16 residues. The CDR3 reads CASSPTSGGAWETQYF. CDR3 coding DNA: TGTGCCAGCAGCCCGACTAGCGGGGGGGCCTGGGAGACCCAGTACTTC.

Here the CDR3 DNA reads TGTGCCAGCAGTTACGGCAATTTGGAGACCCAGTACTTC. It specifies CASSYGNLETQYF. The chain uses TRBV6-5 and TRBJ2-5; D is uncertain. Germline lookup yields CDR1 MNHEY and CDR2 SVGAGI. The V end was cut by 2 bases, the J end by 5 bases, with 9 bases between. This CDR3 is 13 amino acids long.

This chain joins TRBV15 and TRBJ1-1; no reliable D call. Germline V gene sequence: CDR1 LNHNV, CDR2 YYDKDF (reference sequence). The V end was cut by 3 bases, the J end by 1 base, with 6 bases between. The CDR3 covers 13 residues. The DNA for the CDR3 is TGTGCCACCAGCAGCCGGGGGAACACTGAAGCTTTCTTT. Protein: CATSSRGNTEAFF.

This chain joins TRBV25-1 and TRBJ2-1; 14 bases align to TRBD2. Germline lookup yields CDR1 MGHDK and CDR2 SYGVNS. This CDR3 comprises 16 residues. Trimming took 2 bases from V and 15 from J; bases not matched to a gene: 12. The DNA for the CDR3 is TGTGCCAGCAGTGAACCTGGGACTAGCGGGGGACCCGGCACGTTCTTC. This translates into CASSEPGTSGGPGTFF.

This clonotype was observed a few times. The chain combines TRBV20-1 with TRBJ1-1; TRBD1 agrees at 7 bases. After removal of 0 bases from V and 3 bases from J, the junction contained 4 bases not matched to a gene. This CDR3 comprises 14 residues. Looked up from germline, CDR1 is DFQATT and CDR2 is SNEGSKA (reference sequence). The CDR3 spells CSARETGRDTEAFF. The CDR3 nucleotides are TGCAGTGCTAGAGAGACAGGGAGGGACACTGAAGCTTTCTTT.

The rearrangement links TRBV15 to TRBJ2-5, with no clear D. The J call may not be correct, given that the DNA end is closer to TRBJ2-1. CDR1 is LNHNV, CDR2 YYDKDF, per germline (reference sequence). The CDR3 is made up of 14 amino acids. The CDR3 sequence is CATSRRRAYNEQFF. The CDR3 bases are TGTGCCACCAGCAGGCGGAGAGCCTACAATGAGCAGTTCTTC.

This chain uses TRBV28 with TRBJ1-5, with TRBD1 identical over 7 bases. The CDR3 is made up of 13 amino acids. V shed 8 bases, J shed 0 bases, and the junction held 1 base outside the gene matches. Germline-derived CDR1 and CDR2 are MDHEN and SYDVKM. This chain's CDR3 is CASGTDSNQPQHF. DNA of the CDR3: TGTGCCAGCGGGACAGATAGCAATCAGCCCCAGCATTTT.

The chain employs TRBV20-1 and TRBJ2-5, with D uncertain. The CDR3 sequence is 11 residues long. Germline V gene sequence: CDR1 DFQATT, CDR2 SNEGSKA (reference sequence). V was shortened by 5 bases and J by 4 bases, with 8 bases between the two germline ends. The CDR3 spells CSAVAGETQYF. For the CDR3, the DNA is TGCAGTGCTGTCGCAGGAGAGACCCAGTACTTC.

This clonotype appeared a few times. The V call is TRBV28, the J call TRBJ2-1; TRBD2 matches at 7 bases. Trimming cost V 3 bases and J 3 bases; bases outside gene matches: 8. The CDR3 has 16 residues. Germline V gene lookup returns CDR1 MDHEN and CDR2 SYDVKM. The CDR3: CASSLGGGRIYNEQFF. Here the CDR3 DNA reads TGTGCCAGCAGTTTGGGTGGCGGGAGAATCTACAATGAGCAGTTCTTC. Using reference TRBV28 and TRBJ2-1 for the parts outside the CDR3, the full variable domain is DVKVTQSSRYLVKRTGEKVFLECVQDMDHENMFWYRQDPGLGLRLIYFSYDVKMKEKGDIPEGYSVSREKKERFSLILESASTNQTSMYLCASSLGGGRIYNEQFFGPGTRLTVL.

The chain has TRBV3-1 and TRBJ1-1; TRBD1 might be the D (5 bases). The V end lost 1 base, the J end lost 1 base, and 10 bases lay between the germline ends. This CDR3 is 15 amino acids long. The germline CDR1 and CDR2 sequences are LGHDT and YNNKEL (reference sequence). The CDR3 nucleotides are TGTGCCAGCAGCCAAGGTTTCGGACAGAACACTGAAGCTTTCTTT. Protein: CASSQGFGQNTEAFF.

This clonotype came up a few times. This chain links TRBV4-3 with TRBJ2-7, with TRBD2 as a possible D gene (6 bases). The CDR3 has 17 amino acids. CDR1 LGHNA and CDR2 YSLEER come from the germline V gene. The V gene lost 0 bases and the J gene lost 6 bases, with 21 bases spanning the gap. The CDR3 is CASSQDQGPYLGGEQYF. CDR3 DNA: TGCGCCAGCAGCCAAGATCAGGGACCCTATCTCGGGGGCGAGCAGTACTTC.

The chain employs TRBV6-2 or TRBV6-3 and TRBJ2-4; possibly TRBD1 for D (6 bases). Germline V gene lookup returns CDR1 MNHEY and CDR2 SVGEGT. Trimming removed 6 bases at V and 6 bases at J, with 18 bases between. This CDR3 has 15 residues. The CDR3 here is CASRSTGSVTNIQYF. CDR3 in DNA: TGTGCCAGCAGAAGTACAGGGTCTGTGACAAACATTCAGTACTTC.

This clonotype was seen a handful of times. The chain has TRBV12-3 or TRBV12-4 and TRBJ2-1; 13 positions match TRBD2. V lost 7 bases to trimming and J lost 1 base; unmatched junction nucleotides: 7. There are 17 residues in the CDR3. CDR3 sequence (DNA): TGTGCCAGCAAGGGACTAGCGGGAACACGTTCCTACAATGAGCAGTTCTTC. This codes for CASKGLAGTRSYNEQFF.

This clonotype has just a few counts. The junction and the germline gene differ at one end; a read error may be behind it. The chain couples TRBV20-1 to TRBJ1-2; D is undetermined. The CDR3 loop spans 12 amino acids. The germline V gene encodes CDR1 DFQATT and CDR2 SNEGSKA (reference sequence). DNA for the CDR3: TGCAGTGCTAGGCTGTCAGGACCTCCCCCGGTCTTC. This gives the protein CSARLSGPPPVF.